The clone carrying this TCR beta chain was found a few times. The antigen is not known. 5'-RACE, quantitative and with molecular barcodes, yielded the TCR beta libraries. TCRdb fed the 5' RACE reads into MiXCR, producing one record per CDR3 protein. This sample has approximately 300,000 distinct CDR3 sequences, with around 21% found just once. The CDR3 is 14 residues long. V was clipped by 5 bases and J by 4 bases, with 12 bases between them. This entry is derived from a study of CD8 T cells in ankylosing spondylitis. General study results and limits: Within matched ankylosing spondylitis synovial fluid, disease-linked clones were reportedly significantly enriched. Several highly homologous variants formed a TCR beta motif that appeared characteristic of ankylosing spondylitis blood.

Sequencing was carried out using blood, either unsorted or a sorted T cell fraction (not recorded which). This chain links TRBV12-3 or TRBV12-4 with TRBJ1-5; D is ambiguous. The TCR originated in a female donor with ankylosing spondylitis or in good health (not recorded which). The CDR3 region is CASSPQYRNQPQHF. DNA for the CDR3: TGTGCCAGCAGTCCACAGTACAGAAATCAGCCCCAGCATTTT.